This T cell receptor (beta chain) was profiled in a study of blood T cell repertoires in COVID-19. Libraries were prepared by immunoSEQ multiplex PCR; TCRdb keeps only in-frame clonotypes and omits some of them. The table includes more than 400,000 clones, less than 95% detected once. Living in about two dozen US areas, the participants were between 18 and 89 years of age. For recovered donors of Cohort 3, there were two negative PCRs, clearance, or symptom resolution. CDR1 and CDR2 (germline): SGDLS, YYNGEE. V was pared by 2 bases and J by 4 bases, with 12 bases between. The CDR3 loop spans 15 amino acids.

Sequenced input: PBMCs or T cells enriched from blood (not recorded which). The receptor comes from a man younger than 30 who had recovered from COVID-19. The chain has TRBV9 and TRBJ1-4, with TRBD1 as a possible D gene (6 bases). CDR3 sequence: CASSVEGQNNEKLFF. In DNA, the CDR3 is TGTGCCAGCAGCGTCGAAGGACAGAATAATGAAAAACTGTTTTTT. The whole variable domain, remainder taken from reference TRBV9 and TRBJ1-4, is DSGVTQTPKHLITATGQRVTLRCSPRSGDLSVYWYQQSLDQGLQFLIQYYNGEERAKGNILERFSAQQFPDLHSELNLSSLELGDSALYFCASSVEGQNNEKLFFGSGTQLSVL.